The entry below gives a single T cell receptor beta chain sequence along with its context. The antigen remains unidentified. Trimming left V 5 bases short and J 1 base short, with 8 bases between. Germline V gives CDR1 LNHDA, CDR2 SQIVND (reference sequence). This CDR3 region has 13 residues. Produced via immunoSEQ multiplex PCR; TCRdb's table is partial and in-frame only. The data show some 2.1 million clones, 95% seen once. This entry is derived from a study of shared clonotypes between healthy human individuals. Study at large: For every donor, three CD4 naive, three CD4 memory, two CD8 naive and one CD8 memory plates were used. General observations from the study: In general, naive subsets displayed greater estimated richness than memory subsets did.

Material for sequencing was naive CD4+ T cells sorted from blood. As to subset: CD45RA+ positively selected. The rearrangement joins TRBV19 to TRBJ1-1; D not certain. The source of this sequence is a man aged 18 to 30 in good health. The CDR3 bases are TGTGCCAGTAGTCCTAGGGAGAACACTGAAGCTTTCTTT. This translates into CASSPRENTEAFF.